This TCR beta chain was identified during a study of blood T cells in healthy people across ages. Study-wide background: Template switching recovered approximately one barcoded beta molecule for every two T cells. Notes on the study in general: Unknown donor CMV status possibly confounded expanded clonotype changes.

Primers used in a second PCR of roughly 6 to 12 cycles were a sample-barcoded 5' primer and a J-beta primer mix. A template-switch adaptor with 12 random nucleotides tagged each cDNA molecule. TCRdb re-derived calls from the 5' RACE reads in MiXCR, one entry per CDR3 protein. In the table there are approximately 1,100,000 distinct CDR3 sequences, 45% of which are singletons. In this sample, this clonotype turned up a few times. The antigen is undetermined. J gave up 2 bases and V 4 bases, and 16 bases lay outside the gene matches. Germline CDR1 reads SGHDT; CDR2 reads YYEEEE. The CDR3 has 18 amino acids.

The gene calls are TRBV5-6 and TRBJ2-5, with 8 bases fitting TRBD2. The TCR was taken from a woman aged 55-70 years in good health. Sequencing was performed on blood. CDR3 amino acids: CASSITSGGGYNQETQYF. The DNA for the CDR3 is TGTGCCAGCAGCATCACGAGCGGGGGAGGATACAATCAAGAGACCCAGTACTTC.